Below, one T cell receptor beta chain is given with its context. Its target antigen remains unknown. Base qualities are not provided; no much larger clone lies one nucleotide away. The entry originates in a study of technical replicates of blood from a few donors (dated by TCRdb to about 2017). Libraries were constructed by the immunoSEQ multiplex PCR assay. TCRdb stores this immuneACCESS table with in-frame sequences only. Part of the clones is absent; in the studies checked, under half of the shortfall reflects unresolved V genes, and no reason is known for the rest. This sample is represented by some 100,000 clones; roughly 95% of them were singletons. 0.21% of the sample comes from the top ten. The material sequenced was T cells isolated from PBMCs. The origin of this receptor is a human donor in good health.

The DNA reads as follows: TGTGCCAGCAGCAAAAGAAAGGCGGGAGGGAGCACAGATACGCAGTATTTT. This codes for CASSKRKAGGSTDTQYF. Recombination joined TRBV11-3 with TRBJ2-3; 9 central nucleotides agree with TRBD2. The CDR3 contains 17 residues, cysteine and phenylalanine counted. Only the CDR3 portion is preserved as DNA: 51 bases, with reading frame beginning at the first base. From the germline V gene, CDR1 is SGHNT and CDR2 is YENEEA. V and J are trimmed by 5 bases and 0 bases, and the gene matches miss 9 bases of the junction.